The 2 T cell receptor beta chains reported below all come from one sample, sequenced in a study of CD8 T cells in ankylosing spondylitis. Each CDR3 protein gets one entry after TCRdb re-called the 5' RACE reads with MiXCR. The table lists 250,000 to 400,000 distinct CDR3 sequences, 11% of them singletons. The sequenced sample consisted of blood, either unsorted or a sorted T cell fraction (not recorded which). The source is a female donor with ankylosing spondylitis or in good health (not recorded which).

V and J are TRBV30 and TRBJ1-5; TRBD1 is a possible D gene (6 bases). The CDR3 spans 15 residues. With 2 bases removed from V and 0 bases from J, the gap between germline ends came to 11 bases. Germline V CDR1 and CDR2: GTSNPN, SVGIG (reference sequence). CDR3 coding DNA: TGTGCCTGGAGTAGGGGGACGGATAGCAATCAGCCCCAGCATTTT. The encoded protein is CAWSRGTDSNQPQHF.

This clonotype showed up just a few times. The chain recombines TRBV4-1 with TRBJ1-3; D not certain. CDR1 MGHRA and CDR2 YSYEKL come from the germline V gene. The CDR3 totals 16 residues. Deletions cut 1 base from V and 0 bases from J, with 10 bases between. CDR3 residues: CASSQVDLLSGNTIYF. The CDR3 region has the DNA TGCGCCAGCAGCCAAGTCGACCTTCTCTCTGGAAACACCATATATTTT.